The clone carrying this TCR beta chain was picked up many times. Its antigen is undetermined. The missing CDR3 end, 3 residues past where the read stops, is filled in from the germline J gene. The sample originates from a study of T cell clonality in common variable immunodeficiency. V dropped 5 bases and J dropped 4 bases, with 13 bases sitting between them. Germline V lookup: CDR1 SGHNT, CDR2 YENEEA. The CDR3 loop spans 14 amino acids. The study, taken as a whole, reports: Repertoire-complication correlations in CVID were limited by patient heterogeneity. Fewer TCRbeta clones were shared among CVID subjects than controls. CVID subjects had higher TCRbeta clonality than healthy controls, most marked in about a third.

Clones were read by immunoSEQ multiplex PCR, and TCRdb kept only the in-frame ones, dropping some. The data show 35,000 to 50,000 clones, with none appearing a single time. The material sequenced was peripheral blood mononuclear cells. The chain has TRBV11-3 and TRBJ2-3; D is possibly TRBD1 or TRBD2 (5 bases each). This TCR came from a person between 18 and 70 years old in good health. CDR3 sequence: CASSEGRGPDTQYF. The sequenced part of the CDR3 DNA is TGTGCCAGCAGCGAGGGTAGGGGCCCAGATACG.